This T cell receptor beta chain was profiled in a study of radiation and T cells in renal cell carcinoma. Time point noted: blood 2 weeks post-SBRT. Indicated treatment: 15 Gy SBRT to primary tumor, nephrectomy 4 weeks later. After SBRT, blood was collected at 2 and 4 weeks, plus baseline. This renal cell carcinoma was of the clear cell type. The CDR3 is made up of 12 amino acids. Trimming shortened V by 2 bases and J by 9 bases, and 12 bases separated the two germline ends. The table came from immunoSEQ multiplex PCR; TCRdb's copy has only in-frame clones and leaves some out. The sample yields roughly 130,000 clones, approximately 75% seen once. For this clone: No antigen is known for it.

General study findings and limits: In blood, top tumor clones expanded by 2 weeks, shrinking by 4.

The sequences come from blood, collected from a patient whose treatment included radiotherapy and nephrectomy. This chain links TRBV5-3 with TRBJ2-7, with a tentative D call TRBD1 (6 bases). TRBV5-3 belongs to the ORF category, with a function that is uncertain. This clonotype originated in a woman in her fifties or sixties with renal cell carcinoma. The CDR3 DNA sequence: TGTGCCAGAAGCTTAAACAGGGCCGGGCAGTACTTC. It translates to CARSLNRAGQYF.